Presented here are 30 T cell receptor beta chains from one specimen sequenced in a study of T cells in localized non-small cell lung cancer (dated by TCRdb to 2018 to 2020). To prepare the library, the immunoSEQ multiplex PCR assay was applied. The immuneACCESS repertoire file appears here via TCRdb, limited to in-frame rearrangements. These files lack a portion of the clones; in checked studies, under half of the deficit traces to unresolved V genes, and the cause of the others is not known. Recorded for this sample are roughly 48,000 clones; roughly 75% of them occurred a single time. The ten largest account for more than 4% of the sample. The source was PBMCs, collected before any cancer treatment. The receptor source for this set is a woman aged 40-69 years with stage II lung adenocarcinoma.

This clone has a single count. The DNA for the CDR3 is TGCAGCGTTGAAGGGTCGGCGAACACCGGGGAGCTGTTTTTT. Translated, it gives CSVEGSANTGELFF. This chain connects TRBV29-1 to TRBJ2-2; D ambiguous. Germline V lookup: CDR1 SQVTM, CDR2 ANQGSEA. The CDR3 runs to 14 residues. V lost 1 base to trimming and J lost 0 bases, with 6 bases between them.

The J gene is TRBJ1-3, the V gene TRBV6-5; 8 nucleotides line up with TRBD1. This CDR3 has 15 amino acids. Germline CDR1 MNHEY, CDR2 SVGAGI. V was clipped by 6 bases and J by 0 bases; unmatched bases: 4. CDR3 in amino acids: CASSTDRASGNTIYF. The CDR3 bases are TGTGCCAGCAGCACGGACAGGGCCTCTGGAAACACCATATATTTT.

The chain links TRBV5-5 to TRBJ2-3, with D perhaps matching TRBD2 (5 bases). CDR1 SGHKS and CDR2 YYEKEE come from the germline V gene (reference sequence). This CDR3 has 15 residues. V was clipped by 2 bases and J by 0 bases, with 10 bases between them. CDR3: CASSLGLLSTDTQYF. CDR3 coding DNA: TGTGCCAGCAGCTTAGGACTTTTGAGCACAGATACGCAGTATTTT.

The CDR3 sequence: CASSDDRGPTDTQYF. As DNA, the CDR3 is TGTGCCAGCAGTGACGACAGGGGGCCAACAGATACGCAGTATTTT. The chain employs TRBV6-1 and TRBJ2-3; 10 bases match TRBD1. The CDR3 has 15 residues. Per germline, CDR1 MNHNS and CDR2 SASEGT. The junction had 3 bases not matched to a gene; V was cut back by 3 bases and J by 3 bases.

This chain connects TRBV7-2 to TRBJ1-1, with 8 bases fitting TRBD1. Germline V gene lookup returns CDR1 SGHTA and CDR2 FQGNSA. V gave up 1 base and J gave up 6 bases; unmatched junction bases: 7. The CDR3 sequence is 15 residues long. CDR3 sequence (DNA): TGTGCCAGCAGCTTAGGGTACAGGGGGAGCGCTGAAGCTTTCTTT. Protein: CASSLGYRGSAEAFF.

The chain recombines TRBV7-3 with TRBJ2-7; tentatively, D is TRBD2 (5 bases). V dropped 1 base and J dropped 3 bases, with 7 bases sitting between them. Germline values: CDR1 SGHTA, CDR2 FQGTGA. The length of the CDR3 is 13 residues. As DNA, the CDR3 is TGTGCCAGCAGCTTAAAAGAGGGCTACGAGCAGTACTTC. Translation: CASSLKEGYEQYF.

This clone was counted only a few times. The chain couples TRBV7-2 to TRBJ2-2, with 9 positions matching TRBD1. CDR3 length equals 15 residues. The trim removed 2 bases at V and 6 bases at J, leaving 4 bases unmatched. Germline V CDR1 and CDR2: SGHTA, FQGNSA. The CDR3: CASSLMGQGAGELFF. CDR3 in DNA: TGTGCCAGCAGCTTAATGGGACAGGGCGCCGGGGAGCTGTTTTTT. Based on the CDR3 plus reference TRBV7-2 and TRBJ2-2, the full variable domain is GAGVSQSPSNKVTEKGKDVELRCDPISGHTALYWYRQSLGQGLEFLIYFQGNSAPDKSGLPSDRFSAERTGGSVSTLTIQRTQQEDSAVYLCASSLMGQGAGELFFGEGSRLTVL.

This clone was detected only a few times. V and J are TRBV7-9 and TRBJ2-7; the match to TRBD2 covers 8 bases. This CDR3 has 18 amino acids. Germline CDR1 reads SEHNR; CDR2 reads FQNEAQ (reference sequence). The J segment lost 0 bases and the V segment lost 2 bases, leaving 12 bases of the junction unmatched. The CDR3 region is CASSLSGRGGRNSYEQYF. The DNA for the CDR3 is TGTGCCAGCAGCTTAAGCGGACGGGGGGGCCGAAACTCCTACGAGCAGTACTTC.

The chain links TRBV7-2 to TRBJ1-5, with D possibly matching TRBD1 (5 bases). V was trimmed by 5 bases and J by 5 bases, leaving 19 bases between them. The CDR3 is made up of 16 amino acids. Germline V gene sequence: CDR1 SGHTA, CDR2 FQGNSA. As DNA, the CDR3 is TGTGCCAGCAGCCTCCGGACCTCTACGGGGCATCAGCCCCAGCATTTT. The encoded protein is CASSLRTSTGHQPQHF. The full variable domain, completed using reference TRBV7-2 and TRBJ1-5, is GAGVSQSPSNKVTEKGKDVELRCDPISGHTALYWYRQSLGQGLEFLIYFQGNSAPDKSGLPSDRFSAERTGGSVSTLTIQRTQQEDSAVYLCASSLRTSTGHQPQHFGDGTRLSIL.

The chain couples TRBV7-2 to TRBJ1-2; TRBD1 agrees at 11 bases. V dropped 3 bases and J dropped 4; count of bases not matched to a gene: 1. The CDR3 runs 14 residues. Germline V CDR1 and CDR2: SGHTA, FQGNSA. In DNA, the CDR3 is TGTGCCAGCAGCTTGGACAGGGGGCTCTATGGCTACACCTTC. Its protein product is CASSLDRGLYGYTF. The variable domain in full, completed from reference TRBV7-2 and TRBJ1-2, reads GAGVSQSPSNKVTEKGKDVELRCDPISGHTALYWYRQSLGQGLEFLIYFQGNSAPDKSGLPSDRFSAERTGGSVSTLTIQRTQQEDSAVYLCASSLDRGLYGYTFGSGTRLTVV.

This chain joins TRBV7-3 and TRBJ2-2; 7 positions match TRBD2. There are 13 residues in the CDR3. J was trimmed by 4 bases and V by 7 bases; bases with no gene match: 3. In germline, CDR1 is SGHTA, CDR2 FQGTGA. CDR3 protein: CASTPGGTGELFF. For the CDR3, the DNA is TGTGCCAGCACCCCGGGGGGCACCGGGGAGCTGTTTTTT. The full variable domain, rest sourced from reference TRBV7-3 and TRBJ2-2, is GAGVSQTPSNKVTEKGKYVELRCDPISGHTALYWYRQSLGQGPEFLIYFQGTGAADDSGLPNDRFFAVRPEGSVSTLKIQRTERGDSAVYLCASTPGGTGELFFGEGSRLTVL.

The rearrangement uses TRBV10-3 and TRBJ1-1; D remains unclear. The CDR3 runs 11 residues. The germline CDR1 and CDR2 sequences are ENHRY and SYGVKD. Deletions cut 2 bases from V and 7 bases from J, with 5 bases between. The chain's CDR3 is CAISETGEAFF. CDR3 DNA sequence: TGTGCCATCAGTGAGACCGGTGAAGCTTTCTTT.

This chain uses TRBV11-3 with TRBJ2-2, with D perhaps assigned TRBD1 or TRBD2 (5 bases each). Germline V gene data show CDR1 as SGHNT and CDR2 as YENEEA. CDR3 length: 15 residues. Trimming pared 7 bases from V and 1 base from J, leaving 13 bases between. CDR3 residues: CASNSGTLNTGELFF. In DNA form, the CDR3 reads TGTGCCAGCAATTCCGGGACCCTGAACACCGGGGAGCTGTTTTTT.

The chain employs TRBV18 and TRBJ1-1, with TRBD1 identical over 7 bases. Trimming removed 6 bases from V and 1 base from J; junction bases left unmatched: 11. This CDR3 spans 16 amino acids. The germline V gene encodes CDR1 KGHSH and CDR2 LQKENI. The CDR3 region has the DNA TGTGCCAGCTCGACCCAAGGGGGGACAGCGAACACTGAAGCTTTCTTT. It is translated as CASSTQGGTANTEAFF.

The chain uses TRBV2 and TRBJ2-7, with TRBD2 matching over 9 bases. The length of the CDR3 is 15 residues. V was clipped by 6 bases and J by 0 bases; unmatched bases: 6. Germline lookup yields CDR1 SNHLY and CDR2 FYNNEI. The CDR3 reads CASRVSGGSSYEQYF. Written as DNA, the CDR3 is TGTGCCAGCAGAGTTAGCGGGGGTAGCTCCTACGAGCAGTACTTC. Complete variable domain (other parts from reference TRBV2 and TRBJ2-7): EPEVTQTPSHQVTQMGQEVILRCVPISNHLYFYWYRQILGQKVEFLVSFYNNEISEKSEIFDDQFSVERPDGSNFTLKIRSTKLEDSAMYFCASRVSGGSSYEQYFGPGTRLTVT.

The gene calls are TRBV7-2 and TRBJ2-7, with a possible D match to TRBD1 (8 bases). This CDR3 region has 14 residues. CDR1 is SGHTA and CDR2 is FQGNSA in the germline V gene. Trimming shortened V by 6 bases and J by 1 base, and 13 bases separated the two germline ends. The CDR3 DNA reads TGTGCCAGCAGATTACAGGGGGGGTCCTACGAGCAGTACTTC. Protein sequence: CASRLQGGSYEQYF.

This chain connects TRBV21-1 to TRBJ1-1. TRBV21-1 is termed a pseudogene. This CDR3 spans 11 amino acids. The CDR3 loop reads CASSKVTEAFF. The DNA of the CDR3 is TGTGCCAGCAGCAAAGTCACTGAAGCTTTCTTT.

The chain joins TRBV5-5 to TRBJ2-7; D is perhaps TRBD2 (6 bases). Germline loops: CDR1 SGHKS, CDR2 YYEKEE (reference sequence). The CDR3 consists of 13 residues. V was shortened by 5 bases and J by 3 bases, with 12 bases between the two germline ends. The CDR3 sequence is CASSPGGDYEQYF. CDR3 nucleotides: TGTGCCAGCAGTCCCGGGGGTGACTACGAGCAGTACTTC.

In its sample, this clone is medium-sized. The chain's CDR3 is CASRADDGGSYEQYF. For the CDR3, the DNA is TGTGCCAGTAGAGCCGACGACGGAGGGTCCTACGAGCAGTACTTC. The chain combines TRBV19 with TRBJ2-7; maybe TRBD2 (6 bases). The CDR3 covers 15 residues. Per the germline V gene, CDR1 is LNHDA and CDR2 is SQIVND (reference sequence). The germline V and J ends were trimmed by 6 bases and 1 base, with 16 bases remaining between them.

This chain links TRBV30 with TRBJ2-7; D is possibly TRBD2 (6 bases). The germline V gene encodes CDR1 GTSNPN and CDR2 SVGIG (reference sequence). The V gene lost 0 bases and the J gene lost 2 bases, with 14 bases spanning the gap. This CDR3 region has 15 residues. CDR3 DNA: TGTGCCTGGAGTGTACTGGCGGGGAAAGCCTACGAGCAGTACTTC. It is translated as CAWSVLAGKAYEQYF.

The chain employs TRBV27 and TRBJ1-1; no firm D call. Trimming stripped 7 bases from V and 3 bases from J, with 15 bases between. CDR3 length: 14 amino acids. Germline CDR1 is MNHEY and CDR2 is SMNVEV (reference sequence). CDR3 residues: CASIPSWRDTEAFF. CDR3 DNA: TGTGCCAGCATTCCCTCGTGGCGGGACACTGAAGCTTTCTTT.

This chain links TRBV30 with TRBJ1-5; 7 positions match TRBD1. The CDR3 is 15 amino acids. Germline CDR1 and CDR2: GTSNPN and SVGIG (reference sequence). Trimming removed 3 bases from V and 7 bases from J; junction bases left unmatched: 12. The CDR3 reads CAWSDSTGKNQPQHF. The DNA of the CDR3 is TGTGCCTGGAGCGATTCGACAGGGAAGAACCAGCCCCAGCATTTT. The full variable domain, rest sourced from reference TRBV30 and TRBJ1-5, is SQTIHQWPATLVQPVGSPLSLECTVEGTSNPNLYWYRQAAGRGLQLLFYSVGIGQISSEVPQNLSASRPQDRQFILSSKKLLLSDSGFYLCAWSDSTGKNQPQHFGDGTRLSIL.

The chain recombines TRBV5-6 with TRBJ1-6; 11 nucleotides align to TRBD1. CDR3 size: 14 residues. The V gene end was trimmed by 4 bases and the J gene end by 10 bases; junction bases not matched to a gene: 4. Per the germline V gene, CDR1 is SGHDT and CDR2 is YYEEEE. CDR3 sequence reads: CASSPGQGGSPLHF. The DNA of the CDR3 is TGTGCCAGCAGCCCGGGACAGGGGGGCTCACCCCTCCACTTT.

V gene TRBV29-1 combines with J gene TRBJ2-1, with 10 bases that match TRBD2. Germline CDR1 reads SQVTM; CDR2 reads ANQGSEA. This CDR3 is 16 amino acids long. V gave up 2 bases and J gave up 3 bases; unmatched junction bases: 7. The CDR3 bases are TGCAGCGTTGAAATCCTAGCGGGGGCCATCTACAATGAGCAGTTCTTC. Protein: CSVEILAGAIYNEQFF.

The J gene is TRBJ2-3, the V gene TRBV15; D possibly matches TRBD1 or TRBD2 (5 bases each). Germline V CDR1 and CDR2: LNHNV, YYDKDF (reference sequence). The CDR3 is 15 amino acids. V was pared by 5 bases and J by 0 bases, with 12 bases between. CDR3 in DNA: TGTGCCACCAGCGAGGGGCGGAAGAGCACAGATACGCAGTATTTT. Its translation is CATSEGRKSTDTQYF.

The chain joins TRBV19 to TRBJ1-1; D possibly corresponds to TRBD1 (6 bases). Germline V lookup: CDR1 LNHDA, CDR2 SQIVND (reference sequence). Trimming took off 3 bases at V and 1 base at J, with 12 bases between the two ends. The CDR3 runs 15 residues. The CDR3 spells CASSMGTTGNTEAFF. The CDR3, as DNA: TGTGCCAGTAGTATGGGGACAACAGGGAACACTGAAGCTTTCTTT.

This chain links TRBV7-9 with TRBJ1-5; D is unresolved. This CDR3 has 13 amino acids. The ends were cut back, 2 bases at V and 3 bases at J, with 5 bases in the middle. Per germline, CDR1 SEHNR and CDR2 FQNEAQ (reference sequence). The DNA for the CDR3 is TGTGCCAGCAGCTTAAGCGTCAATCAGCCCCAGCATTTT. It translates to CASSLSVNQPQHF.

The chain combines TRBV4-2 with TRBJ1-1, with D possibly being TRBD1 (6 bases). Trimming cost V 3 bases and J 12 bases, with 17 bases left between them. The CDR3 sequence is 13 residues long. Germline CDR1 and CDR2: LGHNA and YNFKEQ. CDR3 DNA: TGTGCCAGCAGCCAGAAGGGGGGACGGCCCTCTTTCTTT. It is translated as CASSQKGGRPSFF.

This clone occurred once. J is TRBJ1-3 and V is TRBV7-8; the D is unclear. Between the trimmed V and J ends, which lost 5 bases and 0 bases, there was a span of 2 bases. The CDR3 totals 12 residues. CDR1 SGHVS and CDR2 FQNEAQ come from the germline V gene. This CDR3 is CASSPSGNTIYF. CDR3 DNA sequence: TGTGCCAGCAGCCCCTCTGGAAACACCATATATTTT.

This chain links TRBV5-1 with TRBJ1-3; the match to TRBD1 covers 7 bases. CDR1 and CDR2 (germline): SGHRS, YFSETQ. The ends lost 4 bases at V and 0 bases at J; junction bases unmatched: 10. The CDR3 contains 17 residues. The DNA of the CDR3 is TGCGCCAGCAGCCCTCGGACAGGCAGCGACTCTGGAAACACCATATATTTT. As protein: CASSPRTGSDSGNTIYF.